A single sample is the source of the 13 T cell receptor beta chains below, sequenced in a study of Graves' ophthalmopathy and Graves' hyperthyroidism. RNA transcripts yielded amplified TCR beta CDR3 regions. After a first-round RT-PCR with HTBI primers, a second-round multiplex PCR was run. Each CDR3 protein gets one entry after TCRdb re-called the multiplex PCR reads with MiXCR. The table includes roughly 410,000 distinct CDR3 sequences, less than 20% detected once. The sequenced sample was peripheral blood. These receptor sequences come from a woman under 30 with stable Graves' hyperthyroidism.

This clonotype has a count of ten or more. This rearrangement joins TRBV4-2 to TRBJ1-1, with D unclear. Per the germline V gene, CDR1 is LGHNA and CDR2 is YNFKEQ. V lost 1 base and J 4 bases, leaving 7 bases between the germline ends. The CDR3 is made up of 13 amino acids. The CDR3 bases are TGTGCCAGCAGCCAAGTTCTCGTCACTGAAGCTTTCTTT. Translation: CASSQVLVTEAFF.

This clonotype was found many times. The CDR3 here is CARGQGARSPLHF. In DNA, the CDR3 is TGTGCCAGGGGACAGGGGGCAAGGTCACCCCTCCACTTT. The chain recombines TRBV2 with TRBJ1-6; TRBD1 matches 12 bases. CDR1 SNHLY and CDR2 FYNNEI come from the germline V gene. V gave up 9 bases and J gave up 10 bases; unmatched junction bases: 4. The CDR3 covers 13 residues. Variable domain in full (rest from reference TRBV2 and TRBJ1-6): EPEVTQTPSHQVTQMGQEVILRCVPISNHLYFYWYRQILGQKVEFLVSFYNNEISEKSEIFDDQFSVERPDGSNFTLKIRSTKLEDSAMYFCARGQGARSPLHFGNGTRLTVT.

The CDR3 sequence: CASSYGRTNTEAFF. CDR3 nucleotide sequence: TGTGCCAGCAGCTACGGACGGACAAACACTGAAGCTTTCTTT. J is TRBJ1-1 and V is TRBV11-1; D may be TRBD1 (5 bases). The CDR3 runs to 14 residues. The V and J ends lost 4 bases and 2 bases respectively, with 11 bases between them. CDR1 is SGHAT, CDR2 FQDESV, per germline (reference sequence).

This clonotype was seen repeatedly, ten times or more. The V and J genes are TRBV24-1 and TRBJ2-5; D perhaps matches TRBD1 (5 bases). Trimming shortened V by 3 bases and J by 2 bases, and 12 bases separated the two germline ends. The V gene's germline CDR1 is KGHDR and CDR2 SFDVKD. The CDR3 totals 15 residues. CDR3 region: CATSDPQGSQETQYF. In DNA, the CDR3 is TGTGCCACCAGTGATCCCCAGGGCTCACAAGAGACCCAGTACTTC.

This clonotype came up many times. CDR3 in amino acids: CASSNRGLNTEAFF. Written as DNA, the CDR3 is TGTGCCAGCAGTAACAGGGGTCTGAACACTGAAGCTTTCTTT. The chain is built from TRBV9 and TRBJ1-1; 7 bases line up with TRBD1. The CDR3 has 14 residues. After removal of 5 bases from V and 0 bases from J, the junction contained 4 bases not matched to a gene. Germline V gives CDR1 SGDLS, CDR2 YYNGEE.

Ten or more counts support this clonotype. The chain recombines TRBV18 with TRBJ2-7; possibly TRBD1 for D (5 bases). Germline V gives CDR1 KGHSH, CDR2 LQKENI. Between the trimmed V and J ends, which lost 1 base and 3 bases, there was a span of 13 bases. This CDR3 comprises 15 residues. The CDR3 coding sequence is TGTGCCAGCTCACCACGGCAGGGTAGTATCTACGAGCAGTACTTC. Translating gives CASSPRQGSIYEQYF.

This clonotype came up many times. The V call is TRBV5-1, the J call TRBJ2-6, with 9 bases that match TRBD1. Germline loops: CDR1 SGHRS, CDR2 YFSETQ. V trimming: 7 bases; J trimming: 0 bases; junction bases outside the gene matches: 5. The CDR3 is made up of 16 amino acids. CDR3 sequence: CASRDRVSSGANVLTF. The CDR3 region has the DNA TGCGCCAGCCGGGACAGGGTCTCCTCTGGGGCCAACGTCCTGACTTTC.

In its sample, this clonotype was seen many times. The V call is TRBV11-2, the J call TRBJ1-2; D not resolved. Per the germline V gene, CDR1 is SGHAT and CDR2 is FQNNGV. The V gene lost 4 bases and the J gene lost 1 base, with 16 bases spanning the gap. This CDR3 is 16 amino acids long. The CDR3 sequence: CASSSMDPSLNYGYTF. CDR3 DNA sequence: TGTGCCAGCAGCTCAATGGACCCTTCACTTAACTATGGCTACACCTTC.

The table lists this clonotype with many counts. The CDR3 loop is CSAQGTGASYEQYF. In DNA form, the CDR3 reads TGCAGCGCTCAAGGGACAGGGGCTTCCTACGAGCAGTACTTC. V usage is TRBV29-1 and J usage is TRBJ2-7; 10 bases match TRBD1. The trim removed 7 bases at V and 1 base at J, leaving 7 bases unmatched. Per the germline V gene, CDR1 is SQVTM and CDR2 is ANQGSEA. The CDR3 spans 14 residues.

This chain uses TRBV11-1 with TRBJ1-2; 7 positions match TRBD1. The junction had 3 bases not matched to a gene; V was cut back by 4 bases and J by 4 bases. CDR1 SGHAT and CDR2 FQDESV come from the germline V gene (reference sequence). The CDR3 spans 13 residues. The CDR3 bases are TGTGCCAGCAGCTCGACAGGGATCTATGGCTACACCTTC. This translates into CASSSTGIYGYTF.

In its sample, this clonotype was seen many times. The chain is built from TRBV6-2 or TRBV6-3 and TRBJ2-7, with TRBD2 identical over 9 bases. V was clipped by 4 bases and J by 0 bases; unmatched bases: 10. This CDR3 spans 17 amino acids. Germline-derived CDR1 and CDR2 are MNHEY and SVGEGT. The CDR3 loop reads CASSSTIAGAFSYEQYF. The CDR3 DNA follows: TGTGCCAGCAGTTCCACGATAGCGGGGGCCTTCTCCTACGAGCAGTACTTC.

This clonotype was seen many times. Mismatch with germline at one junction end may stem from a read error. The V gene is TRBV5-1, the J gene TRBJ1-1; D uncertain. This CDR3 has 14 residues. CDR1 is SGHRS, CDR2 YFSETQ, per germline. The DNA for the CDR3 is TGTGCCAGCAGCTTAGGCAGCCTGAACACTGAAGCTTTCTTT. Translation: CASSLGSLNTEAFF.

The table lists this clonotype with many counts. The V gene is TRBV7-6, the J gene TRBJ1-2; D not resolved. The germline V gene encodes CDR1 SGHVS and CDR2 FNYEAQ. Trimming removed 1 base at V and 8 bases at J, with 11 bases between. This CDR3 is built from 13 residues. The CDR3 DNA reads as TGTGCCAGCAGCTTAGACTCCTACGAGGGCTACACCTTC. Its translation: CASSLDSYEGYTF.